A selection of T cell receptor beta chains follows, all from one sample in a study of blood T cell repertoires in COVID-19. Produced via immunoSEQ multiplex PCR; TCRdb's table is partial and in-frame only. The table lists approximately 490,000 clones, 75% to 90% of them singletons. Sequencing used PBMCs or T cells enriched from blood (not recorded which). The receptors were sampled from a woman in her late teens or twenties who had recovered from COVID-19. Both conserved end residues are part of each CDR3. Fields, in order: V gene, clone size, D gene, J gene, CDR3 protein, CDR3 DNA. A D gene is named only where the DNA matches it firmly. For some rows the clone size is stated as once, few or many, or as a class when expanded; others skip it.

V: TRBV5-6; size: NA; D: NA; J: TRBJ1-1; CDR3: CASSLTGTTEAFF; DNA: TGTGCCAGCAGCCTAACAGGGACCACTGAAGCTTTCTTT
V: TRBV4-1; size: NA; D: NA; J: TRBJ2-3; CDR3: CASSHPSTDTQYF; DNA: TGCGCCAGCAGCCATCCTTCTACAGATACGCAGTATTTT
V: TRBV14; size: once; D: NA; J: TRBJ2-1; CDR3: CASSQVTGASYNEQFF; DNA: TGTGCCAGCAGCCAAGTTACAGGAGCATCCTACAATGAGCAGTTCTTC
V: TRBV9; size: NA; D: NA; J: TRBJ1-3; CDR3: CASSVGAGNSGNTIYF; DNA: TGTGCCAGCAGCGTAGGGGCCGGCAACTCTGGAAACACCATATATTTT
V: TRBV6-1; size: NA; D: NA; J: TRBJ2-1; CDR3: CASSEVSNEQFF; DNA: TGTGCCAGCAGTGAAGTCTCCAATGAGCAGTTCTTC
V: TRBV28; size: NA; D: TRBD1; J: TRBJ1-5; CDR3: CATGWTGAYSNQPQHF; DNA: TGTGCCACCGGATGGACAGGCGCTTATAGCAATCAGCCCCAGCATTTT
V: TRBV11-2; size: NA; D: NA; J: TRBJ1-2; CDR3: CASSLVGTGYTF; DNA: TGTGCCAGCAGCTTAGTTGGCACGGGCTACACCTTC
V: TRBV11-2; size: NA; D: NA; J: TRBJ2-3; CDR3: CASSPRGGLSSTDTQYF; DNA: TGTGCCAGCAGCCCCCGGGGAGGACTTTCTAGCACAGATACGCAGTATTTT
V: TRBV12-3/TRBV12-4; size: NA; D: NA; J: TRBJ1-6; CDR3: CASLYSYNSPLHF; DNA: TGTGCCTCCCTCTACTCCTATAATTCACCCCTCCACTTT
V: TRBV7-8; size: NA; D: NA; J: TRBJ2-7; CDR3: CASSLGLGVPYEQYF; DNA: TGTGCCAGCAGCTTAGGTCTAGGGGTCCCCTACGAGCAGTACTTC
V: TRBV11-2; size: once; D: TRBD1; J: TRBJ2-3; CDR3: CASSPERQGISDTQYF; DNA: TGTGCCAGCAGCCCCGAGCGACAGGGGATATCAGATACGCAGTATTTT
V: TRBV10-3; size: few; D: TRBD1; J: TRBJ1-2; CDR3: CATRYSGTGPGGYTF; DNA: TGTGCCACTCGATACTCCGGGACAGGGCCGGGTGGCTACACCTTC
V: TRBV12-3/TRBV12-4; size: NA; D: NA; J: TRBJ1-1; CDR3: CASSLPNSEAFF; DNA: TGTGCCAGCAGTCTCCCGAACAGTGAAGCTTTCTTT
V: TRBV3-1/TRBV3-2; size: NA; D: NA; J: TRBJ2-2; CDR3: CASSGDSSNTGELFF; DNA: TGTGCCAGCAGTGGGGACTCATCGAACACCGGGGAGCTGTTTTTT
V: TRBV18; size: NA; D: NA; J: TRBJ1-6; CDR3: CASSRDRGGPLHF; DNA: TGTGCCAGCTCACGGGACCGAGGGGGACCCCTCCACTTT
V: TRBV7-9; size: NA; D: NA; J: TRBJ1-2; CDR3: CASEGVNYGYTF; DNA: TGTGCCAGCGAGGGGGTTAACTATGGCTACACCTTC
V: TRBV3-1/TRBV3-2; size: NA; D: NA; J: TRBJ1-2; CDR3: CASSQDLTGGDGYTF; DNA: TGTGCCAGCAGCCAGGATCTGACCGGGGGGGATGGCTACACCTTC
V: TRBV11-3; size: NA; D: TRBD2; J: TRBJ2-5; CDR3: CASTLSGGQETQYF; DNA: TGTGCCAGCACCCTTAGCGGGGGGCAAGAGACCCAGTACTTC
V: TRBV19; size: NA; D: NA; J: TRBJ1-2; CDR3: CASSIGGNGYTF; DNA: TGTGCCAGTAGTATCGGGGGTAACGGCTACACCTTC
V: TRBV27; size: NA; D: NA; J: TRBJ1-2; CDR3: CASRMVPGNYGYTF; DNA: TGTGCCAGCAGGATGGTCCCGGGGAACTATGGCTACACCTTC
V: TRBV5-1; size: NA; D: NA; J: TRBJ2-3; CDR3: CASSLGGGYTDTQYF; DNA: TGCGCCAGCAGCTTGGGAGGAGGATACACAGATACGCAGTATTTT
V: TRBV4-1; size: NA; D: TRBD1; J: TRBJ2-2; CDR3: CASQAGDRRNTGELFF; DNA: TGCGCCAGCCAAGCCGGGGACAGGCGAAACACCGGGGAGCTGTTTTTT
V: TRBV14; size: NA; D: NA; J: TRBJ1-2; CDR3: CASSQGARGYTF; DNA: TGTGCCAGCAGCCAAGGGGCACGAGGCTACACCTTC
V: TRBV7-2; size: NA; D: NA; J: TRBJ1-1; CDR3: CASSLPGEVLAFF; DNA: TGTGCCAGCAGCTTGCCCGGGGAGGTATTGGCTTTCTTT
V: TRBV12-3/TRBV12-4; size: NA; D: NA; J: TRBJ1-1; CDR3: CASSWQGDTEAFF; DNA: TGTGCCAGCAGTTGGCAGGGCGACACTGAAGCTTTCTTT